One and the same sample provided the 20 T cell receptor beta chains below, sequenced in a study of blood T cells in healthy people across ages. It was with a sample-barcoded 5' primer and a J-beta primer mix that a second PCR of roughly 6 to 11 cycles was run. TCRdb analysed the 5' RACE reads with MiXCR anew, one entry per CDR3 protein. The sample comprises about 1.7 million distinct CDR3 sequences, about 28% of which are singletons, and about 7.7% rests with the top ten. Material: blood. These receptors came from a woman in her twenties or thirties in good health.

The chain combines TRBV9 with TRBJ2-2; unclear D gene. In germline, CDR1 is SGDLS, CDR2 YYNGEE. The ends were cut back, 3 bases at V and 4 bases at J, with 10 bases in the middle. The CDR3 contains 14 residues. The CDR3 DNA reads TGTGCCAGCAGCGCCGAGGTTTTCACCGGGGAGCTGTTTTTT. This sequence encodes CASSAEVFTGELFF.

This clonotype was detected a few times. This rearrangement joins TRBV7-9 to TRBJ2-4; D gene uncertain. Germline V gives CDR1 SEHNR, CDR2 FQNEAQ (reference sequence). CDR3 length: 14 residues. Trimming took off 4 bases at V and 9 bases at J, with 16 bases between the two ends. The CDR3: CASSSTASKSIQYF. In DNA, the CDR3 is TGTGCCAGCAGCTCCACGGCGTCTAAGAGCATTCAGTACTTC. The complete variable domain, with remaining parts taken from reference TRBV7-9 and TRBJ2-4, reads DTGVSQNPRHKITKRGQNVTFRCDPISEHNRLYWYRQTLGQGPEFLTYFQNEAQLEKSRLLSDRFSAERPKGSFSTLEIQRTEQGDSAMYLCASSSTASKSIQYFGAGTRLSVL.

A few counts support this clonotype. The chain links TRBV7-3 to TRBJ2-6, with 7 bases aligning to TRBD1. This CDR3 is 16 amino acids long. In germline, CDR1 is SGHTA, CDR2 FQGTGA. V lost 5 bases to trimming and J lost 4 bases; unmatched junction nucleotides: 8. The CDR3 DNA reads TGTGCCAGCAGCCCTCAGACAGGGAAGGGGGCCAACGTCCTGACTTTC. This gives the protein CASSPQTGKGANVLTF.

This clonotype was seen a few times. The rearrangement uses TRBV6-6 and TRBJ2-2, with TRBD1 matching over 11 bases. The CDR3 is 16 amino acids. Losses at the gene ends were 2 bases for V and 8 bases for J; bases not matched to a gene: 7. CDR1 and CDR2 from the germline V gene are MNHNY and SVGAGI (reference sequence). The CDR3 is CASSYPGTGGTGELFF. The CDR3 region has the DNA TGTGCCAGCAGTTACCCAGGGACAGGGGGGACTGGGGAGCTGTTTTTT.

This chain joins TRBV12-3 or TRBV12-4 and TRBJ2-2; TRBD1 matches at 9 bases. V trimming: 5 bases; J trimming: 7 bases; junction bases outside the gene matches: 8. This CDR3 is built from 15 residues. In nucleotides, the CDR3 is TGTGCCAGCAGTCCAATGACAGGGGGAAACGGGGAGCTGTTTTTT. It yields the protein CASSPMTGGNGELFF.

This chain links TRBV20-1 with TRBJ1-2; D unclear. Trimming removed 8 bases from V and 3 bases from J, with 16 bases in between. CDR3 size: 13 residues. CDR1 is DFQATT and CDR2 is SNEGSKA in the germline V gene (reference sequence). This CDR3 is CSTGSGQDYGYTF. CDR3 DNA sequence: TGCAGTACTGGCTCGGGCCAAGACTATGGCTACACCTTC.

The chain combines TRBV29-1 with TRBJ1-2; 11 bases agree with TRBD1. J was trimmed by 6 bases and V by 7 bases; bases with no gene match: 16. The V gene's germline CDR1 is SQVTM and CDR2 ANQGSEA. This CDR3 contains 16 residues. CDR3 amino acids: CSGWRTGGLGGNGYTF. The CDR3 nucleotides are TGCAGCGGGTGGCGGACAGGGGGCCTGGGTGGTAATGGCTACACCTTC. Based on the CDR3 plus reference TRBV29-1 and TRBJ1-2, the full variable domain is SAVISQKPSRDICQRGTSLTIQCQVDSQVTMMFWYRQQPGQSLTLIATANQGSEATYESGFVIDKFPISRPNLTFSTLTVSNMSPEDSSIYLCSGWRTGGLGGNGYTFGSGTRLTVV.

The chain joins TRBV15 to TRBJ2-5; TRBD1 matches 7 bases. Germline values: CDR1 LNHNV, CDR2 YYDKDF (reference sequence). The CDR3 loop spans 14 amino acids. Losses at the gene ends were 2 bases for V and 11 bases for J; bases not matched to a gene: 11. The DNA for the CDR3 is TGTGCCACCAGCAGATACTCGACAGGGCCTCAGCAGTACTTC. This translates into CATSRYSTGPQQYF.

In its sample, this clonotype was seen a few times. The V gene is TRBV2, the J gene TRBJ2-1; D is undetermined. Per the germline V gene, CDR1 is SNHLY and CDR2 is FYNNEI. The CDR3 has 14 residues. V dropped 3 bases and J dropped 2 bases, with 8 bases sitting between them. CDR3 protein: CASSDTITYNEQFF. The CDR3 DNA follows: TGTGCCAGCAGTGATACCATTACCTACAATGAGCAGTTCTTC.

The V gene is TRBV28, the J gene TRBJ1-2; D is perhaps TRBD1 (5 bases). Germline V gene sequence: CDR1 MDHEN, CDR2 SYDVKM. V lost 11 bases, J lost 4 bases, and 14 bases lay in between. This CDR3 has 12 residues. The CDR3 here is CAGSDTSYGYTF. CDR3 nucleotides: TGTGCCGGCTCGGACACCTCCTATGGCTACACCTTC.

V is TRBV7-6 and J is TRBJ2-7; a weak D match, TRBD2 (6 bases). V was cut by 6 bases and J by 2 bases, with 14 bases left in between. The CDR3 sequence is 14 residues long. The germline V gene has CDR1 SGHVS and CDR2 FNYEAQ. The CDR3 DNA is TGTGCCAGCAGGCGCTTTGCGGGGCCCTACGAGCAGTACTTC. This translates into CASRRFAGPYEQYF.

The chain links TRBV2 to TRBJ2-1; D is possibly TRBD1 or TRBD2 (5 bases each). Germline V gives CDR1 SNHLY, CDR2 FYNNEI. V lost 6 bases and J lost 12, with 18 bases in between. The CDR3 length is 13 residues. The CDR3 bases are TGTGCCAGCAGGCTGGGGCGCGCAGAGGGGCAGTTCTTC. Protein product: CASRLGRAEGQFF.

The chain is built from TRBV28 and TRBJ2-7; D is unresolved. Germline V gene lookup returns CDR1 MDHEN and CDR2 SYDVKM. The V end was cut by 5 bases, the J end by 3 bases, with 14 bases between. This CDR3 region has 14 residues. In DNA, the CDR3 is TGTGCCAGCAGTGCGTCGGACCTTAGCTACGAGCAGTACTTC. As protein: CASSASDLSYEQYF.

This clonotype came up many times. The chain is built from TRBV6-1 and TRBJ2-7, with D possibly being TRBD1 or TRBD2 (5 bases each). The germline gives CDR1 MNHNS, CDR2 SASEGT. The CDR3 sequence is 13 residues long. Trimming took 8 bases from V and 4 from J, leaving 15 bases between them. The CDR3 bases are TGTGCCAGCGCCTCGCCGGGGCGTTACGAGCAGTACTTC. Its protein is CASASPGRYEQYF.

The chain recombines TRBV12-5 with TRBJ1-4; maybe TRBD1 (6 bases). The CDR3 is 15 residues long. The V end was cut by 4 bases, the J end by 0 bases, with 9 bases between. Germline V gene data show CDR1 as LGHNT and CDR2 as FRNRAP. The CDR3 is CASGSGGATNEKLFF. CDR3 nucleotide sequence: TGTGCTAGTGGTTCCGGGGGCGCAACTAATGAAAAACTGTTTTTT.

V gene TRBV7-7 combines with J gene TRBJ2-5; 9 bases agree with TRBD2. From germline, CDR1 is SSHAT and CDR2 FNYEAQ (reference sequence). The length of the CDR3 is 13 residues. V lost 1 base to trimming and J lost 9 bases; unmatched junction nucleotides: 3. The CDR3 DNA reads TGTGCCAGCAGCTTAGGGCGGGAGGGGGCCCAGTACTTC. This sequence encodes CASSLGREGAQYF.

This clonotype was counted many times. The genes are TRBV20-1 and TRBJ2-3; no firm D call. Germline V gives CDR1 DFQATT, CDR2 SNEGSKA (reference sequence). Trimming removed 1 base from V and 4 bases from J, with 12 bases in between. The CDR3 has 14 residues. Written as DNA, the CDR3 is TGCAGTGCTAGAGTGGGTAGCTACGCAGATACGCAGTATTTT. Amino acid sequence: CSARVGSYADTQYF.

About this clonotype: The junction shows a germline mismatch at one end, possibly a read error. The rearrangement joins TRBV7-2 to TRBJ2-5; 7 positions agree with TRBD1. The CDR3 sequence is 13 residues long. CDR1 is SGHTA, CDR2 FQGNSA, per germline. The CDR3, as DNA: TGTGCCGGCAGAGGGGGCCGTCAAGAGACCCAGTACTTC. Amino acids: CAGRGGRQETQYF.

V gene TRBV7-9 combines with J gene TRBJ2-4, with a weak D call TRBD2 (6 bases). The CDR3 has 13 amino acids. In germline, CDR1 is SEHNR, CDR2 FQNEAQ (reference sequence). In DNA, the CDR3 is TGTGTCACCGGAAAGCCGAGACTAGGCATTCAGTACTTC. Protein product: CVTGKPRLGIQYF.

This clonotype was found many times. V and J are TRBV28 and TRBJ1-2, with a possible D match to TRBD1 (5 bases). V lost 5 bases and J 6 bases, leaving 7 bases between the germline ends. This CDR3 has 11 amino acids. Per germline, CDR1 MDHEN and CDR2 SYDVKM. CDR3 DNA sequence: TGTGCCAGCAGTCCGGGACATGGCTACACCTTC. Translating it yields CASSPGHGYTF.